This T cell receptor beta chain was retrieved from a study of blood T cell repertoires in COVID-19. Germline assignment: CDR1 KGHSH and CDR2 LQKENI. The CDR3 sequence is 16 residues long. After removal of 4 bases from V and 9 bases from J, the junction contained 12 bases not matched to a gene. TCRdb's copy holds only in-frame clones and misses some; the assay was immunoSEQ multiplex PCR. The sample consists of about 170,000 clones, 84% of them appearing once. The receptor was isolated from a man in his forties or fifties who had recovered from COVID-19. V is TRBV18 and J is TRBJ2-1; 10 bases are a match to TRBD2. The sequencing input was peripheral blood. The CDR3 loop reads CASSLAGTSAYGEQFF. The CDR3 coding sequence is TGTGCCAGCTCACTAGCCGGGACTAGCGCTTACGGTGAGCAGTTCTTC.